The 9 T cell receptor beta chains below come from one sample, sequenced in a study of T cell responses to AZD1222 COVID-19 vaccine. Using immunoSEQ multiplex PCR, the repertoire was profiled, and TCRdb retains in-frame clones only, with some absent. The table has 75,000 to 95,000 clones, 85% seen once. The source was peripheral blood, collected 28 days after the second AZD1222 dose. The source of these receptors is an adult who received the AZD1222 COVID-19 vaccine.

CDR3 region: CSVEDRGGGDEQYF. In DNA, the CDR3 is TGCAGCGTTGAAGATAGAGGGGGCGGCGACGAGCAGTACTTC. The chain couples TRBV29-1 to TRBJ2-7; 7 bases map to TRBD1. The J segment lost 5 bases and the V segment lost 0 bases, leaving 7 bases of the junction unmatched. There are 14 residues in the CDR3. The germline V gene has CDR1 SQVTM and CDR2 ANQGSEA.

The gene calls are TRBV6-5 and TRBJ2-7; D perhaps matches TRBD1 (6 bases). The CDR3 is 12 residues long. Deletions cut 2 bases from V and 9 bases from J, with 11 bases between. Germline lookup yields CDR1 MNHEY and CDR2 SVGAGI. CDR3 sequence (DNA): TGTGCCAGCAGTTACCTACAGGGCGGGCAGTACTTC. Translating gives CASSYLQGGQYF.

The chain employs TRBV5-1 and TRBJ2-2; 13 positions agree with TRBD2. Germline V CDR1 and CDR2: SGHRS, YFSETQ. The CDR3 is 16 amino acids. J gave up 4 bases and V 3 bases, and 3 bases lay outside the gene matches. CDR3 bases: TGCGCCAGCAGCTCCCGACTAGCGGGAGGCACCGGGGAGCTGTTTTTT. Translating it yields CASSSRLAGGTGELFF.

This chain links TRBV4-1 with TRBJ2-7, with 7 positions matching TRBD2. This CDR3 region has 14 residues. V was clipped by 5 bases and J by 1 base; unmatched bases: 5. CDR1 is MGHRA, CDR2 YSYEKL, per germline. The DNA of the CDR3 is TGCGCCAGCAGCTACCGGACTAGTTCCTACGAGCAGTACTTC. Its translation: CASSYRTSSYEQYF.

The chain employs TRBV19 and TRBJ1-1, with TRBD1 matching 10 bases. Trimming at V came to 4 bases and at J to 4 bases, leaving 9 bases not matched to a gene. The CDR3 runs to 16 residues. Germline CDR1 LNHDA, CDR2 SQIVND (reference sequence). The CDR3 protein is CASSRRTGGVGTEAFF. Written as DNA, the CDR3 is TGTGCCAGTAGTAGACGGACAGGGGGAGTCGGCACTGAAGCTTTCTTT. Variable domain in full (rest from reference TRBV19 and TRBJ1-1): DGGITQSPKYLFRKEGQNVTLSCEQNLNHDAMYWYRQDPGQGLRLIYYSQIVNDFQKGDIAEGYSVSREKKESFPLTVTSAQKNPTAFYLCASSRRTGGVGTEAFFGQGTRLTVV.

The chain combines TRBV18 with TRBJ1-1; D gene unclear. This CDR3 spans 12 amino acids. CDR1 is KGHSH, CDR2 LQKENI, per germline. Trimming cost V 6 bases and J 4 bases, with 9 bases left between them. The CDR3 DNA sequence: TGTGCCAGCTCCTCGATAGGCACTGAAGCTTTCTTT. Translating gives CASSSIGTEAFF.

CDR3 sequence (DNA): TGTGCCAGCAGTCTTCTCCCACGGGAGCCAACCACAGATACGCAGTATTTT. Translated, it gives CASSLLPREPTTDTQYF. This chain uses TRBV27 with TRBJ2-3; tentative D call: TRBD2 (6 bases). This CDR3 spans 17 amino acids. The germline V gene has CDR1 MNHEY and CDR2 SMNVEV (reference sequence). Trimming pared 5 bases from V and 2 bases from J, leaving 20 bases between.

This rearrangement joins TRBV11-2 to TRBJ1-2, with no clear D. Germline V gene lookup returns CDR1 SGHAT and CDR2 FQNNGV. V was trimmed by 5 bases and J by 5 bases, leaving 9 bases between them. The CDR3 extends over 12 amino acids. The chain's CDR3 is CASSVGPYGYTF. In nucleotides, the CDR3 is TGTGCCAGCAGCGTCGGACCGTATGGCTACACCTTC.

This clone has a handful of counts. The chain employs TRBV28 and TRBJ2-7; 10 nucleotides align to TRBD2. The CDR3 extends over 14 amino acids. After removal of 7 bases from V and 3 bases from J, the junction contained 6 bases not matched to a gene. From germline, CDR1 is MDHEN and CDR2 SYDVKM. The chain's CDR3 is CASTQSGRGYEQYF. In DNA, the CDR3 is TGTGCCAGCACTCAAAGCGGGAGGGGCTACGAGCAGTACTTC.